Each of the 26 T cell receptor beta chains below was sequenced from the same sample in a study of blood T cells in healthy people across ages. Alongside a J-beta primer mix, a sample-barcoded 5' primer served in a second PCR lasting about 7 to 12 cycles. TCRdb independently ran MiXCR on the 5' RACE reads; one entry per CDR3 protein. The sample lists 700,000 or so distinct CDR3 sequences; roughly 43% were seen once. The material sequenced was blood. The receptor set was obtained from a man at least 80 years old in good health.

The V gene is TRBV24-1, the J gene TRBJ2-5; 9 bases fit TRBD2. Germline CDR1 is KGHDR and CDR2 is SFDVKD. The V gene end was trimmed by 3 bases and the J gene end by 3 bases; junction bases not matched to a gene: 10. The CDR3 covers 17 residues. Here the CDR3 DNA reads TGTGCCACCAGTGATCGAACGCTAGCGGGAAGAAAAGAGACCCAGTACTTC. Its translation: CATSDRTLAGRKETQYF.

This clonotype was recorded only once. The chain combines TRBV7-2 with TRBJ2-3; TRBD2 aligns across 9 bases. The CDR3 consists of 18 residues. Unmatched junction bases numbered 11, after V lost 4 bases and J lost 0 bases. CDR1 SGHTA and CDR2 FQGNSA come from the germline V gene. The CDR3 sequence: CASSWDIAGASSTDTQYF. The CDR3 region has the DNA TGTGCCAGCAGCTGGGATATAGCGGGGGCCTCAAGCACAGATACGCAGTATTTT.

This rearrangement joins TRBV29-1 to TRBJ1-1; possible D gene TRBD1, 6 bases. This CDR3 spans 14 amino acids. Trimming took off 8 bases at V and 1 base at J, with 17 bases between the two ends. Looked up from germline, CDR1 is SQVTM and CDR2 is ANQGSEA. Written as DNA, the CDR3 is TGCAGCTCAGCACAGGGTTGGGGGAACACTGAAGCTTTCTTT. Its translation: CSSAQGWGNTEAFF.

The V call is TRBV4-2, the J call TRBJ2-3; 10 bases map to TRBD2. Germline V gene lookup returns CDR1 LGHNA and CDR2 YNFKEQ. The CDR3 consists of 18 residues. V shed 0 bases, J shed 1 base, and the junction held 7 bases outside the gene matches. CDR3 sequence: CASSQDSSGGRGTDTQYF. In nucleotides, the CDR3 is TGTGCCAGCAGCCAAGATTCTAGCGGGGGAAGGGGCACAGATACGCAGTATTTT.

The chain recombines TRBV5-1 with TRBJ2-3, with D possibly being TRBD1 (6 bases). V lost 5 bases, J lost 6 bases, and 16 bases lay in between. The V gene's germline CDR1 is SGHRS and CDR2 YFSETQ. This CDR3 contains 14 residues. The CDR3 sequence is CASSGIQGKDTQYF. DNA of the CDR3: TGCGCCAGCAGTGGAATACAGGGCAAGGATACGCAGTATTTT.

The V gene is TRBV7-9, the J gene TRBJ1-2, with a weak D call TRBD1 (6 bases). Germline CDR1 reads SEHNR; CDR2 reads FQNEAQ (reference sequence). CDR3 length equals 17 residues. Trimming shortened V by 1 base and J by 4 bases, and 19 bases separated the two germline ends. The CDR3 sequence is CASSLDFGGGPGYGYTF. CDR3 DNA sequence: TGTGCCAGCAGCTTAGACTTTGGCGGGGGGCCAGGCTATGGCTACACCTTC.

A few counts support this clonotype. This chain joins TRBV15 and TRBJ2-7; 7 bases are a match to TRBD1. The V gene's germline CDR1 is LNHNV and CDR2 YYDKDF (reference sequence). Trimming removed 4 bases from V and 6 bases from J; junction bases left unmatched: 9. This CDR3 contains 14 residues. The CDR3 spells CATSTRDRFSEQYF. The CDR3 DNA sequence: TGTGCCACCAGCACCCGGGACAGATTCTCCGAGCAGTACTTC.

V usage is TRBV6-1 and J usage is TRBJ1-1; 8 bases align to TRBD1. The germline V gene encodes CDR1 MNHNS and CDR2 SASEGT. The trim removed 2 bases at V and 5 bases at J, leaving 4 bases unmatched. The CDR3 extends over 14 amino acids. The CDR3 DNA reads TGTGCCAGCAGTGAATATGGACAGGGAACTGAAGCTTTCTTT. Translated: CASSEYGQGTEAFF.

The chain couples TRBV12-3 or TRBV12-4 to TRBJ2-5, with 7 bases lining up with TRBD2. This CDR3 has 16 amino acids. The trim removed 1 base at V and 11 bases at J, leaving 16 bases unmatched. In nucleotides, the CDR3 is TGTGCCAGCAGTTTAGGAGCGGGATCAAGCTACAATGAGCAGTACTTC. Its protein product is CASSLGAGSSYNEQYF.

This rearrangement joins TRBV24-1 to TRBJ1-6, with 8 bases fitting TRBD1. V lost 0 bases, J lost 10 bases, and 7 bases stayed unmatched. Germline V gives CDR1 KGHDR, CDR2 SFDVKD. There are 16 residues in the CDR3. This chain's CDR3 is CATSDLGDRGESPLHF. CDR3 nucleotides: TGTGCCACCAGTGATTTGGGTGACAGGGGCGAGTCACCCCTCCACTTT.

The chain has TRBV12-3 or TRBV12-4 and TRBJ1-2, with D perhaps matching TRBD1 (6 bases). This CDR3 has 16 residues. Trimming took off 3 bases at V and 4 bases at J, with 18 bases between the two ends. CDR3: CASSFVGGAVPYGYTF. The CDR3 coding sequence is TGTGCCAGCAGTTTCGTAGGGGGTGCCGTCCCCTATGGCTACACCTTC.

The rearrangement joins TRBV19 to TRBJ1-1; D is uncertain. CDR1 and CDR2 from the germline V gene are LNHDA and SQIVND (reference sequence). V shed 1 base and J shed 0 bases, with 15 bases lying between them. The CDR3 has 17 amino acids. The CDR3: CASSIGPGWMMNTEAFF. As DNA, the CDR3 is TGTGCCAGTAGTATAGGTCCGGGGTGGATGATGAACACTGAAGCTTTCTTT.

This clonotype was counted between two and nine times. The chain uses TRBV24-1 and TRBJ2-5, with D uncertain. Germline CDR1 is KGHDR and CDR2 is SFDVKD. The CDR3 spans 15 residues. V lost 3 bases and J lost 2, with 12 bases in between. The CDR3 region has the DNA TGTGCCACCAGTGATGGTAGGGCACCTCAAGAGACCCAGTACTTC. Amino acids: CATSDGRAPQETQYF.

The V gene is TRBV7-3, the J gene TRBJ2-7; 9 bases map to TRBD2. The CDR3 is 14 amino acids. With V trimmed by 6 bases and J by 1 base, 4 bases remained unmatched. CDR1 and CDR2 (germline): SGHTA, FQGTGA. CDR3 coding DNA: TGTGCCAGCAGTCAGCGGGAGGCTTCCTACGAGCAGTACTTC. It specifies CASSQREASYEQYF.

V gene TRBV7-6 combines with J gene TRBJ2-2; D remains unclear. V dropped 1 base and J dropped 4 bases, with 7 bases sitting between them. This CDR3 contains 14 residues. CDR1 and CDR2 from the germline V gene are SGHVS and FNYEAQ. CDR3 nucleotide sequence: TGTGCCAGCAGCTTAGGCGGTCTCACCGGGGAGCTGTTTTTT. Translating gives CASSLGGLTGELFF.

The table lists this clonotype with a few counts. The V call is TRBV30, the J call TRBJ2-7; 8 nucleotides match TRBD1. V was pared by 2 bases and J by 1 base, with 7 bases of the junction left unmatched. The CDR3 is made up of 15 amino acids. The germline gives CDR1 GTSNPN, CDR2 SVGIG (reference sequence). The CDR3 loop is CAWSTIGQGSYEQYF. Written as DNA, the CDR3 is TGTGCCTGGAGTACCATCGGACAGGGATCCTACGAGCAGTACTTC.

The gene calls are TRBV18 and TRBJ2-5; possibly TRBD1 for D (6 bases). The DNA end favors TRBJ2-1, so the J call may be wrong. Germline values: CDR1 KGHSH, CDR2 LQKENI. CDR3 size: 13 residues. The CDR3 coding sequence is TGTGCCAGCTCACGGACAGACCAAGAGACCCAGTTCTTC. Translation: CASSRTDQETQFF.

V usage is TRBV5-1 and J usage is TRBJ1-1, with a tentative D call TRBD1 (5 bases). Trimming took 2 bases from V and 0 from J, leaving 11 bases between them. Germline V gene sequence: CDR1 SGHRS, CDR2 YFSETQ. The CDR3 has 15 residues. The CDR3 DNA follows: TGCGCCAGCAGCTTAGAACAGGTGATGAACACTGAAGCTTTCTTT. This encodes CASSLEQVMNTEAFF.

This clonotype showed up just a few times. The chain combines TRBV6-2 or TRBV6-3 with TRBJ2-7, with D possibly being TRBD2 (5 bases). CDR3 length: 13 residues. The germline CDR1 and CDR2 sequences are MNHEY and SVGEGT. V lost 1 base to trimming and J lost 5 bases, with 9 bases between them. CDR3 region: CASSYFGGHEQYF. The CDR3, as DNA: TGTGCCAGCAGTTACTTTGGCGGGCACGAGCAGTACTTC.

This chain uses TRBV20-1 with TRBJ2-1, with 11 positions matching TRBD2. The end of the DNA is better explained by TRBJ2-7, so the J call may be wrong. CDR3 length equals 20 residues. Germline V gives CDR1 DFQATT, CDR2 SNEGSKA (reference sequence). CDR3 sequence reads: CSARDQRLAGGIYSYNEQYF. CDR3 bases: TGCAGTGCTAGAGATCAAAGGCTAGCGGGAGGAATCTACTCCTACAATGAGCAGTACTTC.

The chain employs TRBV5-4 and TRBJ2-7; perhaps TRBD1 as D (6 bases). This CDR3 contains 16 residues. Between the trimmed V and J ends, which lost 4 bases and 12 bases, there was a span of 29 bases. In germline, CDR1 is SGHNT, CDR2 YYREEE (reference sequence). CDR3 nucleotide sequence: TGTGCCAGCAGCGGCCGGGACACCTCGGGGACGGAGACCCGGTACTTC. Amino acids: CASSGRDTSGTETRYF.

The chain employs TRBV5-5 and TRBJ2-2; possible D gene TRBD1, 6 bases. The V and J ends lost 2 bases and 0 bases respectively, with 14 bases between them. Germline values: CDR1 SGHKS, CDR2 YYEKEE (reference sequence). The CDR3 extends over 17 amino acids. CDR3 nucleotide sequence: TGTGCCAGCAGCTTCCTAGGACAGCTCGCGAACACCGGGGAGCTGTTTTTT. Protein: CASSFLGQLANTGELFF.

The V and J genes are TRBV20-1 and TRBJ2-4; a weak D match, TRBD2 (5 bases). The DNA end is a closer match to TRBJ2-7, so the J assignment may be wrong. CDR3 size: 14 residues. The V gene's germline CDR1 is DFQATT and CDR2 SNEGSKA (reference sequence). The CDR3 here is CSAVTRSGAYEQYF. In DNA form, the CDR3 reads TGCAGTGCTGTAACGAGGAGCGGCGCCTACGAGCAGTACTTC.

This clonotype was counted between two and nine times. The chain recombines TRBV14 with TRBJ2-7, with no clear D. Trimming removed 4 bases at V and 0 bases at J, with 10 bases between. Germline V CDR1 and CDR2: SGHDN, FVKESK. This CDR3 has 14 amino acids. CDR3 protein: CASSPEQISYEQYF. Written as DNA, the CDR3 is TGTGCCAGCAGCCCAGAACAAATCTCCTACGAGCAGTACTTC.

V usage is TRBV10-2 and J usage is TRBJ2-7; D is unclear. The CDR3 spans 13 residues. CDR1 is WSHSY and CDR2 is SAAADI in the germline V gene. The V and J ends lost 6 bases and 5 bases respectively, with 14 bases between them. CDR3 DNA: TGCGCCAGCAGCATATCGACCCGGGACGAGCAGTACTTC. This sequence encodes CASSISTRDEQYF.

This clonotype showed up just a few times. The chain combines TRBV20-1 with TRBJ1-1, with a possible D match to TRBD1 (5 bases). Per the germline V gene, CDR1 is DFQATT and CDR2 is SNEGSKA (reference sequence). Trimming shortened V by 5 bases and J by 5 bases, and 24 bases separated the two germline ends. The CDR3 is 16 residues long. This CDR3 reads CSAWIPGLELGTEAFF. The CDR3 coding sequence is TGCAGTGCTTGGATTCCGGGACTGGAACTGGGGACTGAAGCTTTCTTT.